This is a list of T cell receptor beta chains from one sample in a study of blood T cell repertoires in COVID-19. Using immunoSEQ multiplex PCR, the repertoire was profiled, and TCRdb retains in-frame clones only, with some absent. The sample holds 150,000 or so clones, around 83% seen once. The sequenced material came from peripheral blood. The receptor set was obtained from an older woman with acute or convalescent COVID-19. CDR3s include the opening cysteine and the closing phenylalanine or tryptophan. D genes are given only for firm matches.

V | D | CDR3
TRBV9 | - | CASSVGDRMNTEAFF
TRBV3-1/TRBV3-2 | - | CASRPPTDRGGQETQYF
TRBV12-3/TRBV12-4 | - | CASQQVSYNEQFF
TRBV4-2 | TRBD2 | CASSHGTSGGSSYNEQFF
TRBV15 | - | CATSRDPTTYNEQFF
TRBV14 | - | CATSRDYQETQYF
TRBV4-3 | TRBD1 | CASSQGQPGQGVAFF
TRBV7-9 | TRBD1 | CASSLGQGAEQPQHF
TRBV19 | TRBD1 | CASRPGQGPNQPQHF
TRBV6-1 | - | CASSEETGWRGNEQFF
TRBV19 | TRBD1 | CASSIGKQGEETQYF
TRBV5-6 | - | CASSLEPGNTGELFF
TRBV3-1/TRBV3-2 | - | CASSQVAQETQYF
TRBV4-1 | TRBD1 | CASSDRTGNTGELFF
TRBV5-1 | - | CASSTDTANTEAFF
TRBV2 | TRBD1 | CASSGTGQVGEQFF
TRBV6-6 | - | CASSYSDRYSNQPQHF
TRBV2 | TRBD1 | CASMGGQGVPIEQYF
TRBV7-8 | - | CASSPPSGQGLDEQFF
TRBV30 | TRBD2 | CAWIETSGGYNEQFF
TRBV6-5 | TRBD1 | CASRRQGINQPQHF
TRBV29-1 | - | CSVDMGAGGYTF
TRBV5-1 | - | CASSLVIAKTTEAFF
TRBV6-1 | - | CASSEEPTGPQHF
TRBV7-8 | TRBD1 | CASSLDYRGDSPLHF
TRBV30 | - | CAWTGGAGYTF
TRBV5-1 | - | CASSFLSGSRRGGELFF
TRBV24-1 | TRBD1 | CATSDSAPGQGGYEQFF
TRBV6-6 | TRBD1 | CASHMGDRRNQPQHF
TRBV5-1 | TRBD1 | CASSLAGTGGQNTEAFF
TRBV19 | - | CASSISYQPQHF
TRBV7-9 | TRBD1 | CASSGGSGANVLTF
TRBV28 | TRBD1 | CASGQVKETQYF
TRBV21-1 | - | CASSPEGEETQYF
TRBV7-3 | - | CASSLRRSSYNEQFF
TRBV6-5 | - | CASSKPGQGEKLFF
TRBV7-3 | TRBD1 | CASSLTFGPRQGNTGELFF